This TCR beta chain was found in a study of human T cells and chemical hapten exposure. General study findings and limits: The study found that DPC sensitization did not change TCRs above 1 in 1000 frequency.

The germline CDR1 and CDR2 sequences are SNHLY and FYNNEI. Trimming stripped 1 base from V and 5 bases from J, with 8 bases between. The length of the CDR3 is 14 residues. TCRdb reprocessed the RACE reads via MiXCR and lists one record per CDR3 protein. The profile shows around 50,000 distinct CDR3 sequences, 9.3% of them singletons. This clonotype has at least ten counts. The antigen is unknown. The sample's time point: patch test 1, 2 weeks after DPC sensitization. The treatment is: therapeutic diphenylcyclopropenone sensitization with weekly scalp DPC. The receptor was derived from a woman between 45 and 60 years old with alopecia areata. Some clones in this sample may be carry-over from other donors' samples. The input for sequencing was whole blood, taken in connection with sensitization to the hapten diphenylcyclopropenone (DPC). The V call is TRBV2, the J call TRBJ1-4; no firm D call. DNA of the CDR3: TGTGCCAGCAGTGAAGGGCGCCGGAATGAAAAACTGTTTTTT. It is translated as CASSEGRRNEKLFF.